This TCR beta chain stems from a study of T cells in localized non-small cell lung cancer. Study findings and constraints: Since sequencing was restricted to only one region of the tumor, intratumor heterogeneity remains a possibility. There was higher T cell clonality in uninvolved adjacent lung than in tumor, and it was highest there. A median of approximately 54 clones ranked among the top 100 in tumor appeared in adjacent lung.

Data came from immunoSEQ multiplex PCR; TCRdb stores just in-frame clones and leaves some out. The table lists approximately 35,000 clones, 92% of them singletons, with roughly 2.1% in the top ten. This clone was detected once. What it binds is not known. The germline V gene has CDR1 SGHRS and CDR2 YFSETQ. CDR3 length: 14 amino acids. Trimming took 7 bases from V and 6 from J; bases not matched to a gene: 10. The material sequenced was peripheral blood, taken before any cancer treatment. The clonotype comes from a female donor aged 60 or older with stage I lung adenocarcinoma. V gene TRBV5-1 combines with J gene TRBJ2-3; 8 bases align to TRBD1. For the CDR3, the DNA is TGCGCCAGCGGGGCTATGGGGGACAGGGATACGCAGTATTTT. Its protein is CASGAMGDRDTQYF.